This TCR beta chain was recovered during a study of shared clonotypes between healthy human individuals. About this clone: The antigen is undetermined.

The CDR3 has 12 amino acids. Trimming stripped 0 bases from V and 10 bases from J, with 7 bases between. CDR1 is MNHEY and CDR2 is SMNVEV in the germline V gene (reference sequence). The study, taken as a whole, reports: Clonotype sharing among donors, it was expected, would be affected by sequencing depth.

Profiled with immunoSEQ multiplex PCR; TCRdb holds only in-frame clones, not every one. In the table there are some 2,400,000 clones, 90% to 97% of which are singletons. This receptor was taken from a man aged 18 to 29 in good health. This rearrangement joins TRBV27 to TRBJ2-1; no firm D call. The sequencing sample was made of naive CD4+ T cells sorted from blood. Subset specified: CD45RA+ positively selected. The CDR3 region has the DNA TGTGCCAGCAGTTTATCGGGCAAGGAGCAGTTCTTC. Protein: CASSLSGKEQFF.